Sequencing of this TCR beta chain was carried out in a study of Ad26.COV2.S vaccination and SARS-CoV-2 variants. Study-wide findings and caveats: Recipients of either vaccine or placebo displayed similar breadth of non-spike TCRs. The study found higher spike-specific TCR breadth in vaccine than placebo recipients.

TCRdb's copy holds only in-frame clones and misses some; the assay was immunoSEQ multiplex PCR. The sample has roughly 350,000 clones, more than 75% seen once; the top ten hold around 3.6%. Sample treatment: 19 received Ad26.COV2.S at low or high dose, single or two shots; several received placebo; per-sample allocation not given. After the first vaccine or placebo injection, samples were drawn on day 63. An Ad26 vector expressing Wuhan-strain SARS-CoV-2 spike constituted the vaccine. To note about this clone: As yet, its antigen is unknown.

This CDR3 has 14 amino acids. V was shortened by 3 bases and J by 2 bases, with 11 bases between the two germline ends. Germline loops: CDR1 MGHRA, CDR2 YSYEKL. The chain combines TRBV4-1 with TRBJ2-7, with D possibly matching TRBD1 (5 bases). This TCR was sampled from a person aged 18-60 years who received the Ad26.COV2.S COVID-19 vaccine or a placebo. Sample: peripheral blood, taken in a trial of Ad26.COV2.S vaccine versus placebo. CDR3 DNA sequence: TGCGCCAGCAGCCAGCCGACAGCTACCTACGAGCAGTACTTC. It translates to CASSQPTATYEQYF.